This entry lists 26 T cell receptor beta chains sequenced from one sample in a study of cytomegalovirus exposure and HLA in healthy donors. PCR used 60 Vbeta primers and 13 Jbeta primers. The data were produced by immunoSEQ multiplex PCR, yet TCRdb's version contains in-frame clones alone and is incomplete. The sample lists 150,000 or so clones, around 72% occurring once. The specimen was PBMCs. Receptors originate from a woman between 40 and 50 years old in good health and CMV-seropositive.

The chain has TRBV18 and TRBJ1-3; D not certain. Deletions cut 2 bases from V and 2 bases from J, with 4 bases between. CDR1 and CDR2 from the germline V gene are KGHSH and LQKENI. The CDR3 is 13 residues long. CDR3 nucleotides: TGTGCCAGCTCACCAGGGCCTGGAAACACCATATATTTT. Protein product: CASSPGPGNTIYF.

The chain couples TRBV7-2 to TRBJ1-2; no clear D gene. CDR1 and CDR2 (germline): SGHTA, FQGNSA. The CDR3 is made up of 13 amino acids. The V and J ends lost 5 bases and 7 bases respectively, with 14 bases between them. The CDR3 sequence: CASSPPSVSGYTF. The CDR3 nucleotides are TGTGCCAGCAGCCCACCGTCGGTCTCTGGCTACACCTTC.

The chain is built from TRBV28 and TRBJ2-1; D is undetermined. The V end lost 3 bases, the J end lost 6 bases, and 12 bases lay between the germline ends. Germline lookup yields CDR1 MDHEN and CDR2 SYDVKM. CDR3 length equals 14 residues. Here the CDR3 DNA reads TGTGCCAGCAGTTTTGTAACTGAGAGCAATGAGCAGTTCTTC. It yields the protein CASSFVTESNEQFF.

This chain connects TRBV4-3 to TRBJ2-5; the match to TRBD2 covers 7 bases. CDR1 is LGHNA, CDR2 YSLEER, per germline. This CDR3 is built from 16 residues. V lost 0 bases and J lost 1; bases outside the gene matches: 5. CDR3 residues: CASSQDYLAVQETQYF. DNA of the CDR3: TGCGCCAGCAGCCAAGACTATCTAGCGGTCCAAGAGACCCAGTACTTC.

In regard to this clone: Other DNA sequences in this sample translate to the same CDR3. The V and J genes are TRBV30 and TRBJ1-1; a weak D match, TRBD1 (6 bases). Deletions cut 0 bases from V and 3 bases from J, with 8 bases between. CDR1 is GTSNPN and CDR2 is SVGIG in the germline V gene (reference sequence). The CDR3 runs to 13 residues. The CDR3, as DNA: TGTGCCTGGAGTGTACAGGGCTACACTGAAGCTTTCTTT. It is translated as CAWSVQGYTEAFF.

The chain employs TRBV5-8 and TRBJ1-1; D remains unclear. This CDR3 region has 16 residues. V lost 2 bases and J 0 bases, leaving 14 bases between the germline ends. Germline values: CDR1 SGHTS, CDR2 YDEGEE. The CDR3 sequence: CASSLFFSVMNTEAFF. In DNA, the CDR3 is TGTGCCAGCAGCTTATTCTTTTCAGTGATGAACACTGAAGCTTTCTTT.

In DNA, the CDR3 is TGTGCCAGCAGCGTAGGGACAGGGGGCGGCTCCTACGAGCAGTACTTC. Protein sequence: CASSVGTGGGSYEQYF. The J gene is TRBJ2-7, the V gene TRBV9, with 11 bases fitting TRBD1. This CDR3 has 16 residues. V gave up 0 bases and J gave up 0 bases; unmatched junction bases: 2. Germline V lookup: CDR1 SGDLS, CDR2 YYNGEE.

The chain recombines TRBV7-9 with TRBJ1-4; TRBD1 matches at 7 bases. CDR1 and CDR2 from the germline V gene are SEHNR and FQNEAQ (reference sequence). J was trimmed by 6 bases and V by 5 bases; bases with no gene match: 12. The CDR3 runs 16 residues. CDR3: CASSLDRTGFDEKLFF. CDR3 DNA sequence: TGTGCCAGCAGCCTCGACCGGACAGGCTTCGATGAAAAACTGTTTTTT.

CDR3 region: CSVVGGLKAEAFF. The CDR3 region has the DNA TGCAGCGTTGTAGGGGGCCTTAAGGCTGAAGCTTTCTTT. This rearrangement joins TRBV29-1 to TRBJ1-1, with 7 bases identical to TRBD1. Germline V CDR1 and CDR2: SQVTM, ANQGSEA. With V trimmed by 4 bases and J by 6 bases, 8 bases remained unmatched. This CDR3 is built from 13 residues.

The chain recombines TRBV5-6 with TRBJ2-1, with 8 bases that match TRBD2. Trimming cost V 4 bases and J 12 bases; bases outside gene matches: 15. Looked up from germline, CDR1 is SGHDT and CDR2 is YYEEEE. This CDR3 is built from 15 residues. The CDR3 protein is CASSGGGSGEWGQFF. CDR3 in DNA: TGTGCCAGCAGCGGGGGTGGTAGCGGGGAATGGGGGCAGTTCTTC.

V and J are TRBV2 and TRBJ2-1; 9 bases are shared with TRBD2. Looked up from germline, CDR1 is SNHLY and CDR2 is FYNNEI. V gave up 6 bases and J gave up 6 bases; unmatched junction bases: 3. The CDR3 has 13 residues. Here the CDR3 DNA reads TGTGCCAGCAGATCGGGACTAGCCAATGAGCAGTTCTTC. Protein product: CASRSGLANEQFF. Combining the CDR3 with reference TRBV2 and TRBJ2-1 gives the whole variable domain EPEVTQTPSHQVTQMGQEVILRCVPISNHLYFYWYRQILGQKVEFLVSFYNNEISEKSEIFDDQFSVERPDGSNFTLKIRSTKLEDSAMYFCASRSGLANEQFFGPGTRLTVL.

The chain has TRBV4-3 and TRBJ1-2; TRBD1 is a possible D gene (5 bases). The CDR3 is 14 amino acids. Trimming left V 4 bases short and J 8 bases short, with 17 bases between. Germline V lookup: CDR1 LGHNA, CDR2 YSLEER. CDR3 nucleotides: TGCGCCAGCAGCCCCACGGGGACTGGCGGGGGCTACACCTTC. Translating gives CASSPTGTGGGYTF.

The V and J genes are TRBV7-6 and TRBJ2-5; TRBD2 matches at 11 bases. The CDR3 is 16 residues long. The J segment lost 5 bases and the V segment lost 1 base, leaving 6 bases of the junction unmatched. The germline CDR1 and CDR2 sequences are SGHVS and FNYEAQ. CDR3 sequence: CASSLVSGGAAETQYF. In nucleotides, the CDR3 is TGTGCCAGCAGCTTAGTTAGCGGGGGGGCGGCGGAGACCCAGTACTTC.

The rearrangement links TRBV19 to TRBJ1-5; D is ambiguous. There are 14 residues in the CDR3. Germline CDR1 reads LNHDA; CDR2 reads SQIVND (reference sequence). V shed 4 bases and J shed 5 bases, with 12 bases lying between them. The CDR3 spells CASSNQKPYQPQHF. DNA for the CDR3: TGTGCCAGTAGTAATCAGAAACCATATCAGCCCCAGCATTTT.

The chain has TRBV10-3 and TRBJ1-3; TRBD1 aligns across 7 bases. The CDR3 runs 17 residues. From germline, CDR1 is ENHRY and CDR2 SYGVKD. The trim removed 5 bases at V and 0 bases at J, leaving 10 bases unmatched. The CDR3 DNA reads as TGTGCCATCAGTCCCAGAACTACAGGGGTCTCTGGAAACACCATATATTTT. It encodes CAISPRTTGVSGNTIYF.

This chain links TRBV5-4 with TRBJ1-1; D may be TRBD1 (5 bases). CDR1 and CDR2 (germline): SGHNT, YYREEE (reference sequence). This CDR3 region has 15 residues. Trimming stripped 4 bases from V and 5 bases from J, with 18 bases between. The CDR3 DNA reads TGTGCCAGCAGCCTACCAGGCGGGGGATTAACTGAAGCTTTCTTT. This codes for CASSLPGGGLTEAFF.

J is TRBJ1-3 and V is TRBV5-5, with a tentative D call TRBD1 (5 bases). This CDR3 has 15 residues. The germline V gene encodes CDR1 SGHKS and CDR2 YYEKEE (reference sequence). Trimming shortened V by 1 base and J by 2 bases, and 10 bases separated the two germline ends. The CDR3 protein is CASSLSRAAGNTIYF. Here the CDR3 DNA reads TGTGCCAGCAGCTTGTCCAGGGCGGCTGGAAACACCATATATTTT.

V is TRBV19 and J is TRBJ2-2; 10 bases are a match to TRBD2. CDR1 and CDR2 (germline): LNHDA, SQIVND (reference sequence). With 2 bases clipped from V and 4 bases from J, the junction kept 7 bases outside the gene matches. CDR3 length equals 17 residues. The CDR3 bases are TGTGCCAGTAGTATATACGGGACTAGCGTTTCCACCGGGGAGCTGTTTTTT. This gives the protein CASSIYGTSVSTGELFF.

This rearrangement joins TRBV9 to TRBJ2-3; 10 nucleotides agree with TRBD2. Germline CDR1 reads SGDLS; CDR2 reads YYNGEE. V lost 4 bases and J lost 3; bases outside the gene matches: 8. The CDR3 has 16 amino acids. CDR3 sequence reads: CASSPRLAGVTDTQYF. In DNA, the CDR3 is TGTGCCAGCAGCCCCCGACTAGCGGGTGTTACAGATACGCAGTATTTT.

V gene TRBV21-1 combines with J gene TRBJ1-3. TRBV21-1 corresponds to a pseudogene. The CDR3 runs to 14 residues. The CDR3 is CASRYLVPGNTIYF. CDR3 sequence (DNA): TGTGCCAGCAGGTATTTAGTCCCTGGAAACACCATATATTTT.

The chain couples TRBV7-8 to TRBJ2-7; 10 nucleotides align to TRBD2. The CDR3 contains 18 residues. With V trimmed by 1 base and J by 2 bases, 11 bases remained unmatched. From germline, CDR1 is SGHVS and CDR2 FQNEAQ. The CDR3, as DNA: TGTGCCAGCAGCTTAGTAGCGGGAGGCGGGAGAACGACCTACGAGCAGTACTTC. It yields the protein CASSLVAGGGRTTYEQYF.

CDR3 protein: CASSLGAGNNSPLHF. The CDR3, as DNA: TGTGCCAGCAGCTTAGGGGCAGGGAATAATTCACCCCTCCACTTT. This sequence joins TRBV7-8 and TRBJ1-6, with D perhaps matching TRBD1 (5 bases). V was cut by 1 base and J by 5 bases, with 9 bases left in between. Germline CDR1 is SGHVS and CDR2 is FQNEAQ. The CDR3 sequence is 15 residues long.

The rearrangement joins TRBV6-5 to TRBJ2-1, with TRBD2 matching 13 bases. J gave up 7 bases and V 11 bases, and 8 bases lay outside the gene matches. In germline, CDR1 is MNHEY, CDR2 SVGAGI. This CDR3 is built from 14 residues. This CDR3 is CAVRTSGGSNEQFF. The CDR3 DNA reads as TGTGCCGTAAGGACTAGCGGGGGTAGTAATGAGCAGTTCTTC.

This chain joins TRBV6-6 and TRBJ1-2, with D possibly TRBD1 on 6 matching bases. CDR1 and CDR2 from the germline V gene are MNHNY and SVGAGI (reference sequence). Trimming took off 8 bases at V and 4 bases at J, with 14 bases between the two ends. This CDR3 region has 13 residues. The CDR3 is CASAIQGGYGYTF. The CDR3, as DNA: TGTGCCAGCGCTATACAGGGTGGCTATGGCTACACCTTC.

The chain links TRBV5-1 to TRBJ2-1; D is perhaps TRBD1 (5 bases). The CDR3 extends over 16 amino acids. Trimming cost V 0 bases and J 0 bases, with 10 bases left between them. The germline gives CDR1 SGHRS, CDR2 YFSETQ. The CDR3 loop reads CASSLGGHSSYNEQFF. DNA for the CDR3: TGCGCCAGCAGCTTGGGAGGACACAGCTCCTACAATGAGCAGTTCTTC.

Here the CDR3 reads CASSFVRVGANVLTF. As DNA, the CDR3 is TGTGCCAGCAGCTTCGTCAGGGTTGGGGCCAACGTCCTGACTTTC. The J gene is TRBJ2-6, the V gene TRBV5-6; tentative D call: TRBD1 (5 bases). V gave up 2 bases and J gave up 3 bases, with 9 bases separating them. The CDR3 length is 15 residues. Germline values: CDR1 SGHDT, CDR2 YYEEEE.